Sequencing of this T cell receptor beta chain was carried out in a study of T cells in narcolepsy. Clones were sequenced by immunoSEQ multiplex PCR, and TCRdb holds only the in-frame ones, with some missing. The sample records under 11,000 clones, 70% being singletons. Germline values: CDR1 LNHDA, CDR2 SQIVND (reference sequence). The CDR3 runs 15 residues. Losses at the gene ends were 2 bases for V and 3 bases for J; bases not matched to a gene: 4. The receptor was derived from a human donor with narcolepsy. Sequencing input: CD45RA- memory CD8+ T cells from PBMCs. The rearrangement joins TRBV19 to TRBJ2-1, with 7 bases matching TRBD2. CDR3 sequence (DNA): TGTGCCAGTAGTATACTGGGGAGGGTCTACAATGAGCAGTTCTTC. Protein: CASSILGRVYNEQFF.